These 7 T cell receptor beta chains came from one sample sequenced in a study of blood T cell repertoires in COVID-19. Assay: immunoSEQ multiplex PCR; the TCRdb copy retains only in-frame clones and omits some. The data show 200,000 to 300,000 clones, 80% to 95% seen once. Sequenced material: peripheral blood. These receptors all stem from a man in his thirties or forties with COVID-19, enrolled during active disease.

The rearrangement joins TRBV7-9 to TRBJ1-2; possible D gene TRBD1, 6 bases. CDR3 length: 13 residues. V lost 3 bases and J lost 2, with 7 bases in between. Germline CDR1 reads SEHNR; CDR2 reads FQNEAQ (reference sequence). The CDR3 loop is CASSFTGNYGYTF. The CDR3 DNA follows: TGTGCCAGCAGCTTTACAGGGAACTATGGCTACACCTTC.

In nucleotides, the CDR3 is TGTGCCAGTAGTACAACAGGGGTTTGGACCCAGTACTTC. It yields the protein CASSTTGVWTQYF. The chain is built from TRBV19 and TRBJ2-5, with 7 bases matching TRBD1. V shed 4 bases, J shed 7 bases, and the junction held 6 bases outside the gene matches. This CDR3 is 13 amino acids long. The germline CDR1 and CDR2 sequences are LNHDA and SQIVND (reference sequence).

V and J are TRBV18 and TRBJ1-5, with a weak D call TRBD1 (5 bases). The germline V gene has CDR1 KGHSH and CDR2 LQKENI. The CDR3 extends over 15 amino acids. V lost 6 bases, J lost 0 bases, and 12 bases lay in between. CDR3 sequence reads: CASSAGLHSNQPQHF. CDR3 sequence (DNA): TGTGCCAGCTCGGCGGGACTCCATAGCAATCAGCCCCAGCATTTT. Looking up the rest from reference TRBV18 and TRBJ1-5 gives the full variable domain: NAGVMQNPRHLVRRRGQEARLRCSPMKGHSHVYWYRQLPEEGLKFMVYLQKENIIDESGMPKERFSAEFPKEGPSILRIQQVVRGDSAAYFCASSAGLHSNQPQHFGDGTRLSIL.

The chain carries TRBV7-3 and TRBJ2-2, with D maybe TRBD1 (5 bases). This CDR3 comprises 12 residues. V was cut by 4 bases and J by 9 bases, with 9 bases left in between. Germline CDR1 is SGHTA and CDR2 is FQGTGA. CDR3 DNA sequence: TGTGCCAGCAGCTCCCGACAGCGGGAGCTGTTTTTT. Translation gives CASSSRQRELFF. The whole variable domain, filled in from reference TRBV7-3 and TRBJ2-2, reads GAGVSQTPSNKVTEKGKYVELRCDPISGHTALYWYRQSLGQGPEFLIYFQGTGAADDSGLPNDRFFAVRPEGSVSTLKIQRTERGDSAVYLCASSSRQRELFFGEGSRLTVL.

The chain is built from TRBV30 and TRBJ1-5, with 7 bases matching TRBD1. The ends lost 5 bases at V and 7 bases at J; junction bases unmatched: 8. CDR3 length: 13 amino acids. Per germline, CDR1 GTSNPN and CDR2 SVGIG (reference sequence). CDR3 residues: CAWSIGTAQPQHF. The CDR3 DNA follows: TGTGCCTGGTCTATAGGGACAGCCCAGCCCCAGCATTTT.

This rearrangement joins TRBV6-1 to TRBJ2-3; 13 bases are a match to TRBD2. Trimming removed 3 bases from V and 2 bases from J; junction bases left unmatched: 5. Germline V lookup: CDR1 MNHNS, CDR2 SASEGT. The CDR3 has 17 residues. CDR3 residues: CASSELLAGGPTDTQYF. CDR3 in DNA: TGTGCCAGCAGTGAGCTACTAGCGGGGGGGCCCACAGATACGCAGTATTTT.

This chain uses TRBV4-1 with TRBJ2-6; 11 bases are a match to TRBD1. The CDR3 is 20 residues long. Trimming took 3 bases from V and 1 from J; bases not matched to a gene: 11. Germline V CDR1 and CDR2: MGHRA, YSYEKL. CDR3: CASSQDRGRALISGANVLTF. CDR3 nucleotides: TGCGCCAGCAGCCAGGACAGGGGGCGCGCGCTCATTTCTGGGGCCAACGTCCTGACTTTC.